This T cell receptor beta chain came from a study of T cells in Graves' hyperthyroidism and ophthalmopathy (dated 2019 in TCRdb). In the study overall: A discovery cohort of about 95 patients, 43 with Graves' ophthalmopathy and approximately 55 with stable Graves' hyperthyroidism, was used to find distinguishing TCR V-J signatures. Prospective prediction of ophthalmopathy was tested in an independent validation cohort consisting of fewer than 20 hyperthyroidism patients and some 17 patients who later progressed to ophthalmopathy. The approximately 100 discovery patients were divided at random into training and test sets in a 7:3 ratio. In about six Graves' hyperthyroidism patients, the study also compared T-cell repertoires from thyroid tissue with T-cell repertoires from blood. Following sampling, methimazole starting at 30 mg daily was given to hyperthyroidism patients, and high-dose intravenous methylprednisolone was given to ophthalmopathy patients. TCR Vbeta CDR3 sequencing of some 140 peripheral blood samples (more than 40 ophthalmopathy, 75 or so hyperthyroidism and roughly 17 progressor patients) is reported in the paper. Overall study results and their limits: Blood samples also contained most of the expanded thyroid clonotypes (frequency above 0.001), which suggests that blood repertoires may reflect thyroid immune responses. In validation, the model predicted progression to ophthalmopathy a median of 6.5 months before onset, with roughly 70% sensitivity and around 76% specificity. A model built on a 13 V-J signature distinguished ophthalmopathy from stable hyperthyroidism, reaching roughly 88% sensitivity and 81.08% specificity in cross-validation and 80%/75% in testing. No statistical method was used to set the sample size in advance, and investigators knew the group allocation.

The TCR beta CDR3 regions were amplified from the RNA transcripts. The TCR CDR3 was subjected to a first round of RT-PCR using the HTBI primer set and the Qiagen OneStep RT-PCR kit. Libraries were constructed in a second round of multiplex PCR, after which size selection and purification were carried out. Libraries were sequenced paired-end with 100 bp reads on an Illumina HiSeq2000. Processing in the source paper ran as follows. SOAPnuke was used to process the raw data, with reads discarded if the reads contained adapters or uncalled bases, had a mean Phred below 15, or lacked an exact constant-primer or identifier match. High-quality paired reads were merged using COPE v1.2.5, and each unique nucleotide sequence was defined as a clonotype. Clonotypes were aligned to IMGT TRBV, TRBD and TRBJ reference segments using MiTCR v1.1. The analysis included only V-J combinations with a frequency above 0.0001, which together covered around 99% of the repertoires. The TCS score was defined as the ratio of F50 (clonal expansion) to E x V (chaos), calculated using BLOSUM62-based TCRdist between CDR3 peptides within each V-J. Welch's t-statistics and random forest reduced 514 V-J features to roughly 13, which were used in a naive Bayes classifier (R e1071). Thyroid-blood repertoire similarity was quantified with the Morisita-Horn index. TCRdb handled the public reads itself, with Q25 trimming in fastp and clone calling in MiXCR, and kept productive beta chains. Every CDR3 protein is listed once, alongside the most common genes and DNA of its rows. The V and J calls follow TCRdb's processing rather than the paper's. In this sample the table shows around 620,000 distinct CDR3 sequences, 40% to 55% of which occur a single time. The top ten constitute around a fifth of the sample.

Any patient with an uncontrolled infection, another autoimmune disease, pregnancy or lactation was excluded. Diagnoses were established on the basis of clinical symptoms, serum thyroxine and TRAb, thyroid ultrasound, and orbital computed tomography. Trizol reagent was used to extract total RNA, and RNA quality was then checked on an Agilent 2100 Bioanalyzer. This clonotype has a count of ten or more. The target of this receptor is not known. Qualities for individual bases were not recorded, and no much larger clone is one base off. Its CDR3 holds 13 amino acids, cysteine through phenylalanine. Of all the DNA, just the CDR3 is kept, 39 bases in frame from base 1. Trimming at the junction amounts to 5 bases on V and 8 bases on J, and the germline ends lie 12 bases apart. Looking up the germline V gene yields CDR1 SGHTA and CDR2 FQGNSA.

The chain was built from TRBV7-2 and TRBJ2-2; TRBD1 is perhaps the D gene, given 6 matching bases. This TCR derives from an adult woman with Graves' disease, either hyperthyroidism or ophthalmopathy (not recorded which). The sample consisted of peripheral blood or thyroid tissue (not recorded which). The sequenced DNA: TGTGCCAGCAGCGCACAAAGGGGGGGGGAGCTGTTTTTT. This gives the protein CASSAQRGGELFF.